What follows describes a single T cell receptor beta chain. Antigen unknown. Method: immunoSEQ multiplex PCR; TCRdb's copy keeps in-frame clones and lacks some. The data hold over a million clones, with 75% to 80% observed a single time. CDR1 is MNHEY, CDR2 SVGAGI, per germline. The CDR3 covers 15 residues. V was pared by 6 bases and J by 6 bases, with 12 bases of the junction left unmatched. These data belong to a study of shared clonotypes between healthy human individuals. Study-level findings and limits: Clonotype sharing across a few donors was observed for around 5% of naive CD4 clonotypes.

Source material: memory CD4+ T cells from PBMCs. Subset in this sample: CD45RA-negative fraction. The V and J genes are TRBV6-5 and TRBJ2-7; 9 nucleotides line up with TRBD1. This clonotype originated in a man aged 18 to 29 in good health. Some clones in this sample may be carry-over from other donors' samples. The CDR3 DNA is TGTGCCAGCAGACCCCCGGGACAGGGTGTCGGCGAGCAGTACTTC. Its protein is CASRPPGQGVGEQYF.